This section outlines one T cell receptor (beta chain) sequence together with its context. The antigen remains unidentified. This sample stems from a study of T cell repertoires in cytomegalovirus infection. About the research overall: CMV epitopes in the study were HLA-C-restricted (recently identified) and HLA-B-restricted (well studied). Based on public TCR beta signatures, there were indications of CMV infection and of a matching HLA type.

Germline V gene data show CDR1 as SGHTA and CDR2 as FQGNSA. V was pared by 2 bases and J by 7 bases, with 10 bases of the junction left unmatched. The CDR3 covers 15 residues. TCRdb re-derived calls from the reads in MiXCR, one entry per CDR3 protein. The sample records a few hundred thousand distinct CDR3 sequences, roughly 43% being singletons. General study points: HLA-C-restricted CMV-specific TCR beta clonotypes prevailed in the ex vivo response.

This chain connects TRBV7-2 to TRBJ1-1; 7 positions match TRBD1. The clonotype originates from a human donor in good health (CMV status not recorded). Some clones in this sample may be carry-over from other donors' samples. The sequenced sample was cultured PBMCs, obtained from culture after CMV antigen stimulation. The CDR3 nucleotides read TGTGCCAGCAGCTTACCCCAAGGGACAGAGGGTGAAGCTTTCTTT. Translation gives CASSLPQGTEGEAFF.